This T cell receptor (beta chain) originates from a study of blood T cells in healthy people across ages. Looked up from germline, CDR1 is DFQATT and CDR2 is SNEGSKA (reference sequence). CDR3 length: 12 amino acids. V was trimmed by 0 bases and J by 15 bases, leaving 15 bases between them. Primers used in a second PCR of roughly 6 to 12 cycles were a sample-barcoded 5' primer and a J-beta primer mix. One entry per CDR3 protein, called by TCRdb with MiXCR from the 5' RACE reads. The table has 1.5 million to 1.8 million distinct CDR3 sequences, roughly two fifths seen once. Sample: blood. V usage is TRBV20-1 and J usage is TRBJ2-1; a possible D gene is TRBD1 (5 bases). This clonotype was obtained from a woman younger than 35 in good health. CDR3 in DNA: TGCAGTGCTAGAGATAGGGGCGGCCTTCGGTTCTTC. This translates into CSARDRGGLRFF.